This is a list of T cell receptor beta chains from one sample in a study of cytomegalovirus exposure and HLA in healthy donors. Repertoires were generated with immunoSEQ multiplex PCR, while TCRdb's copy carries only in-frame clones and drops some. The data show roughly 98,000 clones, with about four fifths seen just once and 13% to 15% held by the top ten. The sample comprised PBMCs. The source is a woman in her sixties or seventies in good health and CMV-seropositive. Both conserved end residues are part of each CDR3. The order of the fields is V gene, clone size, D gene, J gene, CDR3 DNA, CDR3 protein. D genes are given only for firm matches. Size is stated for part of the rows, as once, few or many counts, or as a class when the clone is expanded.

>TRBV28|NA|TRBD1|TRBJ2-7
TGTGCCAGCAGCTCCGACAGGGCGAGGTCCTACGAGCAGTACTTC
CASSSDRARSYEQYF
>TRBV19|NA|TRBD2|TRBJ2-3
TGTGCCAGTAGTACAGGCGGGAGTTATACAGATACGCAGTATTTT
CASSTGGSYTDTQYF
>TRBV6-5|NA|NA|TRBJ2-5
TGTGCCAGCAGTAGAAGGGGGTCTGGGCAGACCCAGTACTTC
CASSRRGSGQTQYF
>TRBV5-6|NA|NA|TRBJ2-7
TGTGCCAGCAGCTTGGACCGACAGCAGGAACTGTACTTC
CASSLDRQQELYF
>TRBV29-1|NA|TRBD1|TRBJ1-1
TGCAGCGTCCGAGGGTCCAGGGGGCAGGACACTGAAGCTTTCTTT
CSVRGSRGQDTEAFF
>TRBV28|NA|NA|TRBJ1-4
TGTGCCAGCAGTTTACCCGGGAGGGAAAAACTGTTTTTT
CASSLPGREKLFF
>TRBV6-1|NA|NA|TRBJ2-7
TGTGCCAGCAGTGAACCGTTCTCCTACGAGCAGTACTTC
CASSEPFSYEQYF
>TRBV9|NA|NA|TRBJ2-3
TGTGCCAGCAGCGTCATAGGGGTCGGTACAGATACGCAGTATTTT
CASSVIGVGTDTQYF
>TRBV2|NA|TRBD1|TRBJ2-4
TGTGCCAGCATTACAGGGGGAGTTGCCAAAAACATTCAGTACTTC
CASITGGVAKNIQYF
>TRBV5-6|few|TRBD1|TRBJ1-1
TGTGCCAGCAGCTTGGGGACAGGGGGCACTGAAGCTTTCTTT
CASSLGTGGTEAFF
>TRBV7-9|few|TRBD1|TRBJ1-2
TGTGCCAGCAGCCCCTCTAGCAACAGGGGGTACGGCTACACCTTC
CASSPSSNRGYGYTF
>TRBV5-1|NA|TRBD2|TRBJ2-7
TGCGCCAGCAGCTGGGGCGGGAGAACGGCCCTCGGGCGGGACTACGAGCAGTACTTC
CASSWGGRTALGRDYEQYF
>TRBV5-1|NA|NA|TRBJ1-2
TGCGCCAGCAGCTTGGCCCAGGCAGACGGCTACACCTTC
CASSLAQADGYTF
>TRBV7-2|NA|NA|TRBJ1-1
TGTGCCAGCAGCTCTAGGCCGCCGGTGCCCCTTGAAGCTTTCTTT
CASSSRPPVPLEAFF
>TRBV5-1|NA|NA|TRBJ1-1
TGCGCCAGCAGCCCGGGGGGGGGCTCTCAGAACACTGAAGCTTTCTTT
CASSPGGGSQNTEAFF
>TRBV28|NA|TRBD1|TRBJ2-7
TGTGCCAGCGGCGAGGACAGGGACTCTTACGAGCAGTACTTC
CASGEDRDSYEQYF
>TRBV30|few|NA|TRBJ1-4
TGTGCCTGGAGTGTACGATCAGGACAGCCTGAAAAACTGTTTTTT
CAWSVRSGQPEKLFF
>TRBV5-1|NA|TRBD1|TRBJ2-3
TGCGCCAGCAGCTTCGACAGGGGCAATACGCAGTATTTT
CASSFDRGNTQYF
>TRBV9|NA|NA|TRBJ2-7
TGTGCCAGCAGCGTCGGACACGGCTCCTACGAGCAGTACTTC
CASSVGHGSYEQYF
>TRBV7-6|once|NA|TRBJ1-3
TGTGCCAGCAGCTTACAGGGAGGGCTTGCTGGAAACACCATATATTTT
CASSLQGGLAGNTIYF
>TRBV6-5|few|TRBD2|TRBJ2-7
TGTGCCAGCAGTTACCTGGCTAGCGGGAGCTACGAGCAGTACTTC
CASSYLASGSYEQYF
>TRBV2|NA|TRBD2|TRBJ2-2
TGTGCCAGCAGCCGAGGGAGACTAGCGGGAAGGACCGGGGAGCTGTTTTTT
CASSRGRLAGRTGELFF
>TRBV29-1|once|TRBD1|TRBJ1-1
TGCAGCGCAGACAGGGGGCTCGGGGCTTTCTTT
CSADRGLGAFF
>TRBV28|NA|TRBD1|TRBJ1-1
TGTGCCAGCAGTTTGACAGGGCAGCACACTGAAGCTTTCTTT
CASSLTGQHTEAFF
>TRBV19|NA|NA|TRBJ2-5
TGTGCCAGTACCGGCAGAGGAGGCTACCAAGAGACCCAGTACTTC
CASTGRGGYQETQYF
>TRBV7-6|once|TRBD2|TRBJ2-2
TGTGCCAGCAGCTTACGAGCGGGGGGAGACACCGGGGAGCTGTTTTTT
CASSLRAGGDTGELFF
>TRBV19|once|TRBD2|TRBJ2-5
TGTGCCAGTAGTCCCCCGGGACTAGGACAAGAGACCCAGTACTTC
CASSPPGLGQETQYF
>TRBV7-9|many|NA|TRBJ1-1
TGTGCCACCCTCAGCGGCGCGCTGGGCACTGAAGCTTTCTTT
CATLSGALGTEAFF
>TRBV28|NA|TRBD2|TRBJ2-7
TGTGCCAGCAGCTCGAACGGGGAGGGCAGCGAGCAGTACTTC
CASSSNGEGSEQYF
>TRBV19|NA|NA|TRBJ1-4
TGTGCCAGTAGCAGGACAGCCGAAAAACTGTTTTTT
CASSRTAEKLFF
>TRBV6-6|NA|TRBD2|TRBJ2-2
TGTGCCAGCAAAACTAGCGGGAGAGTGGGCACCGGGGAGCTGTTTTTT
CASKTSGRVGTGELFF
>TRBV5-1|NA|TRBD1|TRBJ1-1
TGCGCCAGCAGCTTGTACCGCCAGGGGGCGCGTTTCGACACTGAAGCTTTCTTT
CASSLYRQGARFDTEAFF
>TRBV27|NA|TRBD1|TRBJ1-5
TGTGCCAGCAGTTCTCGACAGGGCCGCCAGCCCCAGCATTTT
CASSSRQGRQPQHF
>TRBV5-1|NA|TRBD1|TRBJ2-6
TGCGCCAGCATTGGGCAGGGGGCTTCCTGGTTGGGGGCCAACGTCCTGACTTTC
CASIGQGASWLGANVLTF
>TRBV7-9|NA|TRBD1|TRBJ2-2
TGTGCCAGCAGCTCCGGACAGGGGGCGCAAACCGGGGAGCTGTTTTTT
CASSSGQGAQTGELFF
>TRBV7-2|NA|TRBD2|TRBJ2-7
TGTGCCAGCAGCCGCGGGGGGGATCCAACCTACGAGCAGTACTTC
CASSRGGDPTYEQYF
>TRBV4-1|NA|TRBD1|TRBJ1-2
TGCGCCAGCAGCCCGGGACAGGGGAACTATGGCTACACCTTC
CASSPGQGNYGYTF
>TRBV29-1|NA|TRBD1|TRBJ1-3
TGCAGCGTTGAGGGACAGTCCGGAGACACCATATATTTT
CSVEGQSGDTIYF
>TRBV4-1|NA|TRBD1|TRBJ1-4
TGCGCCAGCAGCCTGAGGACAGGGGAAACTAATGAAAAACTGTTTTTT
CASSLRTGETNEKLFF
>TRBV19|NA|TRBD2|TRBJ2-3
TGTGCCAGTAGTACCCTAGCGGGAGGGCCTGATACGCAGTATTTT
CASSTLAGGPDTQYF
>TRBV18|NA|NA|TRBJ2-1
TGTGCCAGCTCACCCGGACTTTTAAATGAGCAGTTCTTC
CASSPGLLNEQFF
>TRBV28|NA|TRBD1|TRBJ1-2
TGTGCCAGCAATCCCTCCCCGGACAGGGCGGGCGGCTACACCTTC
CASNPSPDRAGGYTF
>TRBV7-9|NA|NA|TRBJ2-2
TGTGCCAGCAGCTTAGGGCAGTGGAACACCGGGGAGCTGTTTTTT
CASSLGQWNTGELFF
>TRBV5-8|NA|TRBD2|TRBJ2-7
TGTGCCAGCAGCTTGGAGGGACTAACCTTTTACGAGCAGTACTTC
CASSLEGLTFYEQYF
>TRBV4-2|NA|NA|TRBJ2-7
TGTGCCAGCAGCCAAGAACGAGGGGGTTTGTCCGAGCAGTACTTC
CASSQERGGLSEQYF
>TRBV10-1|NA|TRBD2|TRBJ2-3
TGCGCCAGCAGTGGACGAGCGGGGGGGCCAGATACGCAGTATTTT
CASSGRAGGPDTQYF